This T cell receptor beta chain was captured in a study of blood T cell repertoires in COVID-19. This study enrolled people aged 18 to 89 from about two dozen US geographic areas. People in the exposed group encountered a COVID-19 case within 2 weeks before entering the study. Measured with immunoSEQ multiplex PCR; TCRdb has only the in-frame clones, and not every one. This repertoire shows about 62,000 clones, around two thirds found once; its top ten account for around 54%. This CDR3 is built from 12 residues. Trimming took 3 bases from V and 9 from J, leaving 12 bases between them. The germline V gene encodes CDR1 SGHTA and CDR2 FQGNSA.

The chain is built from TRBV7-2 and TRBJ2-7, with a weak D call TRBD2 (5 bases). Sequencing was carried out using PBMCs or T cells enriched from blood (not recorded which). This sequence was found in a woman aged 55-70 years who had been exposed to COVID-19. CDR3: CASSFTPGWQYF. CDR3 in DNA: TGTGCCAGCAGCTTTACCCCGGGGTGGCAGTACTTC.